Listed here is a single TCR beta chain. The source of the sample is a study of Ad26.COV2.S vaccination and SARS-CoV-2 variants. Treatment noted: around 19 received Ad26.COV2.S at low or high dose, single or two shots; roughly 5 received placebo; per-sample allocation not given. Sampling occurred on day 63 after the first vaccine or placebo injection. Clones were sequenced by immunoSEQ multiplex PCR, and TCRdb holds only the in-frame ones, with some missing. The sample has hundreds of thousands of clones; roughly 89% are singletons. Germline-derived CDR1 and CDR2 are SGHTA and FQGNSA. V lost 4 bases to trimming and J lost 2 bases, with 17 bases between them. This CDR3 has 16 amino acids.

This chain uses TRBV7-2 with TRBJ1-2; D perhaps matches TRBD1 (5 bases). Sample: peripheral blood, taken in a trial of Ad26.COV2.S vaccine versus placebo. The sequence was collected from a person between 18 and 60 years old who received the Ad26.COV2.S COVID-19 vaccine or a placebo. CDR3 in amino acids: CASSWGGAVVNYGYTF. The DNA of the CDR3 is TGTGCCAGCAGCTGGGGGGGTGCCGTTGTGAACTATGGCTACACCTTC.